The T cell receptor beta chain described here comes from a study of spatial heterogeneity in lung cancer. Looking at the study overall: Each distinct TCR and UMI combination averaged more than ten appearances in raw reads.

This CDR3 is built from 13 residues. Germline values: CDR1 SGHTA, CDR2 FQGNSA. V lost 3 bases to trimming and J lost 3 bases, with 7 bases between them. Comments on this clonotype: What it recognizes is unknown.

General study findings and limits: Among blood samples, ubiquitous expanded tumor TCRs appeared more at resection than at follow-up.

This sample's time point: blood at routine non-recurrence follow-up after resection. Sequencing of whole RNA from tumor, nontumor lung or frozen PBMC involved no sorting. Every TCR cDNA molecule bore its own unique molecular identifier. MiXCR, applied by TCRdb to the 5' RACE reads, yields one record per CDR3 protein. The sample records about 52,000 distinct CDR3 sequences, 7.4% being singletons. The chain combines TRBV7-2 with TRBJ2-3; unclear D gene. The TCR originated in a female donor with early-stage non-small cell lung cancer. Sequenced material: PBMCs, taken at follow-up. The CDR3 DNA sequence: TGTGCCAGCAGCTTGGTAGGAACAGATACGCAGTATTTT. This gives the protein CASSLVGTDTQYF.